Included here is one T cell receptor beta chain sequence, with context. As yet, its antigen is unknown. This sample was included in a study of cytomegalovirus exposure and HLA in healthy donors. Study-level background: Genetic ancestry analysis placed around 76% of the 398 donors that were genotyped in the Caucasian-associated cluster. Study-level findings and limits: A later analysis showed TCR association rates differing by HLA locus, peaking at DRB1 and lowest at HLA-C. There were three CMV-associated chains whose specificity for CMV antigens was confirmed in vitro.

The PCR employed 60 Vbeta primers together with 13 Jbeta primers. TCRdb keeps only in-frame clones here, not all; method: immunoSEQ multiplex PCR. In the table there are 85,000 to 120,000 clones, roughly 80% of which are singletons. The CDR3 covers 18 residues. Germline lookup yields CDR1 SGHVS and CDR2 FNYEAQ. Trimming shortened V by 1 base and J by 3 bases, and 21 bases separated the two germline ends. The TCR originated in a man aged 45 to 65 in good health and CMV-seronegative. Sample: PBMCs. The rearrangement uses TRBV7-6 and TRBJ1-1; D may be TRBD1 (6 bases). CDR3: CASSLGWGGKKDDTEAFF. The CDR3, as DNA: TGTGCCAGCAGCTTAGGGTGGGGGGGCAAAAAGGACGACACTGAAGCTTTCTTT. Based on the CDR3 plus reference TRBV7-6 and TRBJ1-1, the full variable domain is GAGVSQSPRYKVTKRGQDVALRCDPISGHVSLYWYRQALGQGPEFLTYFNYEAQQDKSGLPNDRFSAERPEGSISTLTIQRTEQRDSAMYRCASSLGWGGKKDDTEAFFGQGTRLTVV.